These 14 T cell receptor beta chains came from one sample sequenced in a study of blood T cell repertoires in COVID-19. Data came from immunoSEQ multiplex PCR; TCRdb stores just in-frame clones and leaves some out. The data contain over 150,000 clones, approximately 85% of them singletons. Sequencing used peripheral blood. All receptors come from a man older than 75 with COVID-19, enrolled during active disease.

This clone has just one count. The chain combines TRBV19 with TRBJ2-3; TRBD1 aligns across 12 bases. J was trimmed by 6 bases and V by 5 bases; bases with no gene match: 9. This CDR3 is 16 amino acids long. Germline assignment: CDR1 LNHDA and CDR2 SQIVND (reference sequence). The CDR3: CASSPFGTGGSDTQYF. In DNA form, the CDR3 reads TGTGCCAGTAGTCCGTTCGGGACAGGGGGCTCCGATACGCAGTATTTT.

This rearrangement joins TRBV7-5 to TRBJ2-7; TRBD1 is the table's D call, not checked against the DNA. TRBV7-5 is a documented pseudogene. This CDR3 has 10 residues. The CDR3 loop reads CGQQDYEQYF. CDR3 DNA sequence: TGTGGTCAACAAGACTACGAGCAGTACTTC.

In the case of this clone: This CDR3 is also generated by other DNA sequences in the sample. The CDR3 nucleotides read TGTGCCAGTAGTAGAGGGCAGAACACCGGGGAGCTGTTTTTT. It specifies CASSRGQNTGELFF. The chain is built from TRBV19 and TRBJ2-2, with D possibly matching TRBD2 (5 bases). The CDR3 spans 14 residues. Trimming pared 4 bases from V and 1 base from J, leaving 7 bases between. Germline V gives CDR1 LNHDA, CDR2 SQIVND (reference sequence).

V and J are TRBV5-1 and TRBJ2-7, with TRBD2 matching 12 bases. Germline CDR1 reads SGHRS; CDR2 reads YFSETQ. This CDR3 spans 16 amino acids. V lost 5 bases, J lost 3 bases, and 9 bases stayed unmatched. The CDR3 loop is CASSLALAGGYYEQYF. The CDR3 DNA reads TGCGCCAGCAGTCTTGCCCTAGCGGGGGGGTACTACGAGCAGTACTTC.

This sequence joins TRBV3-1 (or the pseudogene TRBV3-2) and TRBJ1-5, with TRBD1 as a possible D gene (5 bases). The germline V and J ends were trimmed by 3 bases and 2 bases, with 5 bases remaining between them. This CDR3 is built from 13 residues. CDR1 is LGHDT and CDR2 is YNNKEL in the germline V gene (reference sequence). The CDR3 nucleotides are TGTGCCAGCAGCCAGACAGGCAATCAGCCCCAGCATTTT. Translating it yields CASSQTGNQPQHF.

The rearrangement joins TRBV7-2 to TRBJ2-7; no reliable D call. The CDR3 covers 12 residues. V lost 5 bases to trimming and J lost 6 bases, with 11 bases between them. Germline values: CDR1 SGHTA, CDR2 FQGNSA. CDR3 sequence reads: CASSETIIEQYF. Written as DNA, the CDR3 is TGTGCCAGCAGCGAAACAATCATCGAGCAGTACTTC.

In nucleotides, the CDR3 is TGTGCCAGTAGTAAATACTTCGGGGGAACTGAAGCTTTCTTT. Protein product: CASSKYFGGTEAFF. The chain is built from TRBV19 and TRBJ1-1, with D tentatively TRBD1 (5 bases). V was pared by 4 bases and J by 5 bases, with 14 bases between. This CDR3 comprises 14 residues. CDR1 and CDR2 from the germline V gene are LNHDA and SQIVND (reference sequence).

This clone has a handful of counts. The CDR3 DNA follows: TGTGCCAGCAGCTCGAGGGGAGGGACAGGCGCCCCTAACTATGGCTACACCTTC. It yields the protein CASSSRGGTGAPNYGYTF. The chain combines TRBV7-2 with TRBJ1-2, with 8 bases identical to TRBD1. V shed 4 bases and J 0 bases; nucleotides not matched to a gene: 13. In germline, CDR1 is SGHTA, CDR2 FQGNSA. The CDR3 covers 18 residues.

The chain combines TRBV5-1 with TRBJ2-5; 9 bases are shared with TRBD2. The CDR3 is made up of 17 amino acids. With 1 base clipped from V and 3 bases from J, the junction kept 10 bases outside the gene matches. Germline CDR1 and CDR2: SGHRS and YFSETQ. The CDR3 here is CASSLTGTSLGEETQYF. The DNA for the CDR3 is TGCGCCAGCAGCTTGACCGGGACTAGCTTAGGAGAAGAGACCCAGTACTTC.

The table lists this clone with a count of one. This chain joins TRBV12-5 and TRBJ1-5; 9 bases map to TRBD1. The CDR3 sequence is 16 residues long. Germline CDR1 and CDR2: LGHNT and FRNRAP. V lost 7 bases and J lost 6; bases outside the gene matches: 13. CDR3 nucleotide sequence: TGTGCTAGTGACCCGGACAGGGGCGTGATGGGTCAGCCCCAGCATTTT. Its protein product is CASDPDRGVMGQPQHF.

This chain uses TRBV12-3 or TRBV12-4 with TRBJ1-5; weak D call: TRBD1 (5 bases). This CDR3 comprises 13 residues. V lost 6 bases and J 5 bases, leaving 11 bases between the germline ends. The chain's CDR3 is CASSVGVYQPQHF. The CDR3 DNA is TGTGCCAGCAGCGTAGGGGTTTATCAGCCCCAGCATTTT.

V and J are TRBV7-8 and TRBJ2-5; D is unresolved. Looked up from germline, CDR1 is SGHVS and CDR2 is FQNEAQ. This CDR3 is 11 amino acids long. V lost 5 bases, J lost 8 bases, and 9 bases lay in between. Here the CDR3 DNA reads TGTGCCAGCAGCCTAAGAGTAACCCAGTACTTC. It specifies CASSLRVTQYF.

This chain links TRBV4-1 with TRBJ2-5; 7 bases match TRBD1. Germline CDR1 and CDR2: MGHRA and YSYEKL. V shed 3 bases, J shed 5 bases, and the junction held 12 bases outside the gene matches. CDR3 size: 16 residues. CDR3 DNA sequence: TGCGCCAGCAGCCAGGACCGACAGGGCCCTGGGGAGACCCAGTACTTC. This sequence encodes CASSQDRQGPGETQYF.

The V call is TRBV19, the J call TRBJ1-1; D possibly corresponds to TRBD1 (6 bases). Germline-derived CDR1 and CDR2 are LNHDA and SQIVND (reference sequence). The CDR3 spans 16 residues. Deletions cut 0 bases from V and 3 bases from J, with 14 bases between. This CDR3 is CASSIDPTGLDTEAFF. For the CDR3, the DNA is TGTGCCAGTAGTATAGATCCGACAGGATTGGACACTGAAGCTTTCTTT.